The T cell receptor beta chain described here comes from a study of shared clonotypes between healthy human individuals. Libraries were prepared by immunoSEQ multiplex PCR; TCRdb keeps only in-frame clonotypes and omits some of them. The profile shows roughly 2 million clones, roughly 95% of them singletons. V shed 3 bases, J shed 7 bases, and the junction held 10 bases outside the gene matches. Germline CDR1 MDHEN, CDR2 SYDVKM. This CDR3 is built from 17 residues. CD45RO negativity and positive selection for CCR7 defined naive CD8 cells, a population that excluded terminally differentiated effector memory CD45RA+ cells.

This TCR derives from a man younger than 30 in good health. The sample consisted of naive CD8+ T cells sorted from blood. J is TRBJ1-6 and V is TRBV28; 9 bases are shared with TRBD1. The CDR3 DNA follows: TGTGCCAGCAGTTTGGGGACAGGGCGCGGGGGAAATTCACCCCTCCACTTT. This sequence encodes CASSLGTGRGGNSPLHF.